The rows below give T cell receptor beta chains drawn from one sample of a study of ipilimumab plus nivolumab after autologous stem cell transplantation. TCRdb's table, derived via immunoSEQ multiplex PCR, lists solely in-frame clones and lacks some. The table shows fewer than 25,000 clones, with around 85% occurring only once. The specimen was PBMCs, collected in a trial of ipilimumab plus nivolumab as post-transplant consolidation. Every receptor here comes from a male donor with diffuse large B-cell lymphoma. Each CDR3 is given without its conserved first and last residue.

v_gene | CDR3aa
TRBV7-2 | ASSFFTSSGNTIY
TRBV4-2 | ASSQDGDTDTQY
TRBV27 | ASSRGGSYNEQF
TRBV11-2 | ASSPGSGVGETQY
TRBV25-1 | ASSDSRRSGEAF
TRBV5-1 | ASSPRGISYNEQF
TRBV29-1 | SVGTGGNTIY
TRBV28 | ASSSDRDPDTQY
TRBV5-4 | ASSLEADSYEQY
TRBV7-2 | ARGGSMGETQY
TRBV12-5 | ASGLATKNRVRNTEAF
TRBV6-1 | ASTLTGDGTEAF
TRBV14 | ASSSRGAGGYEQF
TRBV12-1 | ASSFAPGGDTEAF
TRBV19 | ASSSQGQGGGQPQH
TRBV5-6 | ASSLAGVGAGTQY
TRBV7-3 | ASSQRAQETQY
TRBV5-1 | ASSFRGWDTEAF
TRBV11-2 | ASSLARGGSPAMY
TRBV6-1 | ASSDWTDYEQY
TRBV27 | ASNPAARGELGYT
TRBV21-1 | ASSRTDRANQPQH
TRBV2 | ASAASGGRETQY
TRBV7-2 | ASSWYRQAGFEQY
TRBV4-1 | ASSQEETQY
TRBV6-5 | ASSYWASGGETQY
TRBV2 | ASSGNFDSYEQY
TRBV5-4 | ASSWGNRPNEQY
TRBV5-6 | ASSQTVVSGNTIY
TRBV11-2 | ASSSALWGDTQY
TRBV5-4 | ASSPGREETQY
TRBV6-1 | ASSEYSGGGNEQF
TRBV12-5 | ASGLGGDSFPTEAF
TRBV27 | ASSFRPGGSYGYT
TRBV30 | AWRTPGVNSPLH
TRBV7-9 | ASSLWDREKQY
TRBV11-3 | ASSISYNEQF
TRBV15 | ATSKRQGANYGYT
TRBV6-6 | ASSLGGGPSGTQY
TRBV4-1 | ASTRGSGVGNEQF
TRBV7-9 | ASSSDETQY
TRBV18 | ASSPDRGNTEAF
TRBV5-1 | ASSLGGGEGAWETQY
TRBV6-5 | ASRSGTGADTQY
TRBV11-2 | ASSLSRGPQETQY
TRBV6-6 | ASSPGTGDNEQF
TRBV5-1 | ASSLERGNTDTQY
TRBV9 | ASSLWDRVHHEQY
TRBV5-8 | ASGRGLTGELF
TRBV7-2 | ASSSWALNGETQY
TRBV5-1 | ASSPVGGEYNEQF